A single sample gave rise to the 21 T cell receptor beta chains below, sequenced in a study of blood T cell repertoires in COVID-19. Assay used: immunoSEQ multiplex PCR; TCRdb lists only in-frame clones, some missing. Of roughly 200,000 clones listed, approximately 86% were seen once; the top ten hold approximately 4.7%. The specimen was PBMCs or T cells enriched from blood (not recorded which). These receptors were obtained from a woman aged 55-69 years with acute COVID-19.

The rearrangement joins TRBV18 to TRBJ2-7, with a possible D match to TRBD1 (8 bases). The ends were cut back, 3 bases at V and 4 bases at J, with 16 bases in the middle. The CDR3 contains 15 residues. Germline V gene data show CDR1 as KGHSH and CDR2 as LQKENI. The CDR3 region is CASSPGGTGPYEQYF. For the CDR3, the DNA is TGTGCCAGCTCACCCGGGGGGACAGGTCCTTACGAGCAGTACTTC.

The chain couples TRBV28 to TRBJ1-3; 7 positions agree with TRBD1. Germline lookup yields CDR1 MDHEN and CDR2 SYDVKM. Trimming took 11 bases from V and 4 from J; bases not matched to a gene: 8. The CDR3 sequence is 13 residues long. The CDR3, as DNA: TGTGCCGTACAGGGGCTACCGGGAAACACCATATATTTT. Amino acid sequence: CAVQGLPGNTIYF.

This sequence joins TRBV5-8 and TRBJ1-2; TRBD1 matches 10 bases. Trimming cost V 1 base and J 8 bases; bases outside gene matches: 5. This CDR3 has 14 amino acids. The germline CDR1 and CDR2 sequences are SGHTS and YDEGEE. CDR3 nucleotide sequence: TGTGCCAGCAGCTTGTCTGGGGACAGGGGAGGCTACACCTTC. Amino acid sequence: CASSLSGDRGGYTF.

The chain carries TRBV7-6 and TRBJ2-3; tentatively, D is TRBD2 (6 bases). CDR1 and CDR2 (germline): SGHVS, FNYEAQ. The CDR3 has 16 residues. V was trimmed by 7 bases and J by 1 base, leaving 18 bases between them. For the CDR3, the DNA is TGTGCCAGCAACAATGGAGGGGCTAGCGGCACAGATACGCAGTATTTT. This encodes CASNNGGASGTDTQYF.

The V call is TRBV6-5, the J call TRBJ1-5; D may be TRBD1 (6 bases). This CDR3 region has 15 residues. V lost 2 bases and J lost 5, with 13 bases in between. The germline V gene has CDR1 MNHEY and CDR2 SVGAGI. The CDR3 region is CASSYESQGYQPQHF. The DNA of the CDR3 is TGTGCCAGCAGTTACGAAAGCCAGGGGTATCAGCCCCAGCATTTT.

This clone has a handful of counts. The rearrangement uses TRBV6-5 and TRBJ1-2, with 7 bases fitting TRBD1. Germline CDR1 MNHEY, CDR2 SVGAGI. There are 15 residues in the CDR3. V shed 6 bases, J shed 4 bases, and the junction held 11 bases outside the gene matches. DNA of the CDR3: TGTGCCAGCAGCCAGATCGGACAGGAGGGCTATGGCTACACCTTC. Translated: CASSQIGQEGYGYTF.

V is TRBV10-3 and J is TRBJ1-6; TRBD1 aligns across 9 bases. V trimming: 10 bases; J trimming: 8 bases; junction bases outside the gene matches: 12. The V gene's germline CDR1 is ENHRY and CDR2 SYGVKD. The CDR3 covers 15 residues. For the CDR3, the DNA is TGTGCCACCACACCAATGGGACAGGGAGATTCACCCCTCCACTTT. The encoded protein is CATTPMGQGDSPLHF.

This clone was found a few times. The gene calls are TRBV18 and TRBJ1-3; D ambiguous. Germline assignment: CDR1 KGHSH and CDR2 LQKENI. There are 15 residues in the CDR3. V was clipped by 0 bases and J by 3 bases, with 9 bases between them. The CDR3 DNA follows: TGTGCCAGCTCACCACCGTCGGGAGGTGGAAACACCATATATTTT. Its translation is CASSPPSGGGNTIYF.

The chain couples TRBV7-9 to TRBJ1-2; 7 bases are shared with TRBD1. V lost 2 bases to trimming and J lost 4 bases; unmatched junction nucleotides: 7. Germline V gene lookup returns CDR1 SEHNR and CDR2 FQNEAQ (reference sequence). CDR3 length equals 15 residues. CDR3 nucleotides: TGTGCCAGCAGCTTATCCACGGGACAGTCCTATGGCTACACCTTC. It is translated as CASSLSTGQSYGYTF.

This chain links TRBV5-4 with TRBJ2-7; TRBD2 might be the D (6 bases). Germline assignment: CDR1 SGHNT and CDR2 YYREEE (reference sequence). V was pared by 5 bases and J by 2 bases, with 14 bases between. The CDR3 length is 14 residues. Here the CDR3 reads CASREGLRAYEQYF. In nucleotides, the CDR3 is TGTGCCAGCAGAGAGGGACTCAGGGCCTACGAGCAGTACTTC.

The chain recombines TRBV18 with TRBJ2-2, with a possible D match to TRBD1 (5 bases). CDR3 length: 13 residues. Trimming took off 1 base at V and 5 bases at J, with 5 bases between the two ends. Per germline, CDR1 KGHSH and CDR2 LQKENI. As DNA, the CDR3 is TGTGCCAGCTCACCACAGGGGACCGGGGAGCTGTTTTTT. This translates into CASSPQGTGELFF.

This clone has more than one count but fewer than ten. This sequence joins TRBV15 and TRBJ2-7; 8 bases fit TRBD1. The CDR3 has 16 amino acids. Trimming took 4 bases from V and 0 from J; bases not matched to a gene: 8. The germline V gene has CDR1 LNHNV and CDR2 YYDKDF (reference sequence). The CDR3 sequence: CATSTNWTGSSYEQYV. The CDR3 DNA is TGTGCCACCAGCACTAACTGGACAGGGAGCTCCTACGAGCAGTACGTC.

This clone has more than one count but fewer than ten. V and J are TRBV9 and TRBJ1-4; 8 bases agree with TRBD1. Trimming took 3 bases from V and 8 from J; bases not matched to a gene: 9. The CDR3 covers 15 residues. Germline CDR1 reads SGDLS; CDR2 reads YYNGEE. The CDR3 bases are TGTGCCAGCAGCGGGACAGGGCGAAACCACGAAAAACTGTTTTTT. Encoded protein: CASSGTGRNHEKLFF.

This clone occurred once. The rearrangement uses TRBV6-4 and TRBJ2-1; TRBD1 aligns across 11 bases. V shed 6 bases, J shed 9 bases, and the junction held 7 bases outside the gene matches. Germline CDR1 is MRHNA and CDR2 is SNTAGT. CDR3 size: 14 residues. CDR3 nucleotides: TGTGCCAGCAGCCCGGACAGGGGGCGCTTTGAGCAGTTCTTC. Amino acid sequence: CASSPDRGRFEQFF.

V is TRBV5-4 and J is TRBJ1-1, with a possible D match to TRBD1 (5 bases). The V gene lost 1 base and the J gene lost 7 bases, with 14 bases spanning the gap. The CDR3 spans 14 residues. Germline assignment: CDR1 SGHNT and CDR2 YYREEE (reference sequence). The CDR3 DNA reads as TGTGCCAGCAGCTTGACAGGCAGTAGTCTTGAAGCTTTCTTT. Translation: CASSLTGSSLEAFF. Variable domain in full (rest from reference TRBV5-4 and TRBJ1-1): ETGVTQSPTHLIKTRGQQVTLRCSSQSGHNTVSWYQQALGQGPQFIFQYYREEENGRGNFPPRFSGLQFPNYSSELNVNALELDDSALYLCASSLTGSSLEAFFGQGTRLTVV.

The V and J genes are TRBV9 and TRBJ2-7; the D gene is possibly TRBD1 (6 bases). The CDR3 runs to 15 residues. Per germline, CDR1 SGDLS and CDR2 YYNGEE. The V gene lost 0 bases and the J gene lost 0 bases, with 10 bases spanning the gap. CDR3 bases: TGTGCCAGCAGCGTAGAGGGACACAGCTCCTACGAGCAGTACTTC. Protein product: CASSVEGHSSYEQYF.

The gene calls are TRBV29-1 and TRBJ2-2; 11 bases are a match to TRBD2. The V segment lost 8 bases and the J segment 4 bases; nucleotides outside the gene matches: 3. This CDR3 is built from 13 residues. Germline V gives CDR1 SQVTM, CDR2 ANQGSEA. Written as DNA, the CDR3 is TGCAGCACTAGCGGGAGAGGCACCGGGGAGCTGTTTTTT. Its protein is CSTSGRGTGELFF.

The V and J genes are TRBV14 and TRBJ1-1; D is undetermined. Germline V gene data show CDR1 as SGHDN and CDR2 as FVKESK. The CDR3 is 13 residues long. Trimming removed 3 bases from V and 7 bases from J, with 12 bases in between. The CDR3 loop is CASSHSGISEAFF. CDR3 DNA sequence: TGTGCCAGCAGCCACTCCGGGATCAGTGAAGCTTTCTTT.

A few counts support this clone. The V call is TRBV3-1 (or the pseudogene TRBV3-2), the J call TRBJ2-1; 14 bases align to TRBD2. Germline V gives CDR1 LGHDT, CDR2 YNNKEL (reference sequence). V dropped 0 bases and J dropped 9; count of bases not matched to a gene: 4. The CDR3 has 16 residues. DNA for the CDR3: TGTGCCAGCAGCCAAGACCGACTAGCGGGAGGGGGTGAGCAGTTCTTC. As protein: CASSQDRLAGGGEQFF.

The chain is built from TRBV4-2 and TRBJ1-2, with D perhaps matching TRBD1 (6 bases). This CDR3 spans 15 amino acids. Trimming left V 4 bases short and J 5 bases short, with 17 bases between. Germline values: CDR1 LGHNA, CDR2 YNFKEQ. The CDR3 DNA is TGTGCCAGCAGCCCAGGGGACGGACCTTTATATGGCTACACCTTC. It translates to CASSPGDGPLYGYTF.

This clone was counted a single time. The chain couples TRBV5-5 to TRBJ2-7, with TRBD2 as a possible D gene (5 bases). Germline V gene data show CDR1 as SGHKS and CDR2 as YYEKEE (reference sequence). The length of the CDR3 is 16 residues. The ends were cut back, 4 bases at V and 0 bases at J, with 17 bases in the middle. CDR3 loop: CASSRSSWQSSYEQYV. The CDR3 DNA reads TGTGCCAGCAGCCGCTCTAGCTGGCAAAGCTCCTACGAGCAGTACGTC.